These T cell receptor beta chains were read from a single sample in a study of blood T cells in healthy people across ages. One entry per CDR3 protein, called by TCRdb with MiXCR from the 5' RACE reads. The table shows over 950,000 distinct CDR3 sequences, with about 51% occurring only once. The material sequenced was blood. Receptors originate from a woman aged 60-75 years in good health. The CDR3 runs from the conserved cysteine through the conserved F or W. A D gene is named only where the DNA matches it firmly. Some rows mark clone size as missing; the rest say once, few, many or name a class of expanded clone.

CDR3nt: TGCGCCAGCATCGCTAACTCGGGCCGCACAGATACGCAGTATTTT; CDR3aa: CASIANSGRTDTQYF; d_gene: -; abundance: -; j_gene: TRBJ2-3; v_gene: TRBV5-1
CDR3nt: TGTGCCAGCAGCTCCCGGACAGGGGACTACAATGAGCAGTTCTTC; CDR3aa: CASSSRTGDYNEQFF; d_gene: TRBD1; abundance: -; j_gene: TRBJ2-1; v_gene: TRBV11-3
CDR3nt: TGTGCCAGCAGGCCCAACAGGGGGCTTCGAGATACGCAGTATTTT; CDR3aa: CASRPNRGLRDTQYF; d_gene: TRBD1; abundance: few; j_gene: TRBJ2-3; v_gene: TRBV12-3/TRBV12-4
CDR3nt: TGTGCCAGCAGTTTAAATTTAGCTTACGAGCAGTACTTC; CDR3aa: CASSLNLAYEQYF; d_gene: -; abundance: -; j_gene: TRBJ2-7; v_gene: TRBV27
CDR3nt: TGTGCCAGCAGTGAAGCCCTGACAGGGGGCCATGAGCAGTTCTTC; CDR3aa: CASSEALTGGHEQFF; d_gene: TRBD1; abundance: few; j_gene: TRBJ2-1; v_gene: TRBV6-1
CDR3nt: TGCAGCGTTGGACTTACCTTAGCAGGGAAAAGATACGAGCAGTACTTC; CDR3aa: CSVGLTLAGKRYEQYF; d_gene: -; abundance: -; j_gene: TRBJ2-7; v_gene: TRBV29-1
CDR3nt: TGTGCCCTCGCGGGCGGGGGGGCTGCAGGGAAGCAGTACTTC; CDR3aa: CALAGGGAAGKQYF; d_gene: TRBD2; abundance: -; j_gene: TRBJ2-7; v_gene: TRBV28
CDR3nt: TGTGCCAGCAGCCGCGCTTTAACCAACTATGGCTACACCTTC; CDR3aa: CASSRALTNYGYTF; d_gene: -; abundance: few; j_gene: TRBJ1-2; v_gene: TRBV11-2
CDR3nt: TGTGCCAGCAGCTTTTTTGGGAGTACGCAGTATTTT; CDR3aa: CASSFFGSTQYF; d_gene: -; abundance: -; j_gene: TRBJ2-3; v_gene: TRBV7-3
CDR3nt: TGCAGTGCTAGCCAGGGGGCAAGCGGGGTTGCCTACAATGGGCAGTTCTTC; CDR3aa: CSASQGASGVAYNGQFF; d_gene: -; abundance: -; j_gene: TRBJ2-1; v_gene: TRBV20-1
CDR3nt: TGTGCCAGCAGCCCCCGAGGGGAGGAATACAATGAGCAGTTCTTC; CDR3aa: CASSPRGEEYNEQFF; d_gene: -; abundance: -; j_gene: TRBJ2-1; v_gene: TRBV5-5
CDR3nt: TGTGCCATCAGTGACAGGGTCGGTGGCTACACCTTC; CDR3aa: CAISDRVGGYTF; d_gene: -; abundance: few; j_gene: TRBJ1-2; v_gene: TRBV10-3
CDR3nt: TGTGCCAGCAGCGTTAGCGGGAGCTCCTACGAGCAGTACTTC; CDR3aa: CASSVSGSSYEQYF; d_gene: TRBD2; abundance: many; j_gene: TRBJ2-7; v_gene: TRBV5-1
CDR3nt: TGTGCCAGCAGCAAAGCTATGTTGGCCTGTTCAGATACGCAGTATTTT; CDR3aa: CASSKAMLACSDTQYF; d_gene: -; abundance: -; j_gene: TRBJ2-3; v_gene: TRBV21-1
CDR3nt: TGTGCCAGCAGCACCAGTAATCTTAGAGAGACCCAGTACTTC; CDR3aa: CASSTSNLRETQYF; d_gene: -; abundance: -; j_gene: TRBJ2-5; v_gene: TRBV3-1
CDR3nt: TGTGCCAGCAGCTTATTCAGGGGAGGGGGAGATACGCAGTATTTT; CDR3aa: CASSLFRGGGDTQYF; d_gene: -; abundance: -; j_gene: TRBJ2-3; v_gene: TRBV7-9
CDR3nt: TGCGCCAGCAGCTTGGCCGTGTACTACAATGAGCAGTTCTTC; CDR3aa: CASSLAVYYNEQFF; d_gene: -; abundance: -; j_gene: TRBJ2-1; v_gene: TRBV5-1
CDR3nt: TGCGCCAGCAGCCAAGATTCGGTTAGCAATCAGCCCCAGCATTTT; CDR3aa: CASSQDSVSNQPQHF; d_gene: -; abundance: few; j_gene: TRBJ1-5; v_gene: TRBV4-1
CDR3nt: TGTGCCACCAGTGGGAGTCGCGGGGAAAATGAAAAACTGTTTTTT; CDR3aa: CATSGSRGENEKLFF; d_gene: -; abundance: few; j_gene: TRBJ1-4; v_gene: TRBV24-1
CDR3nt: TGCTCTATAGGGGGAGGCAATCAGCCCCAGCATTTT; CDR3aa: CSIGGGNQPQHF; d_gene: -; abundance: -; j_gene: TRBJ1-5; v_gene: TRBV20-1
CDR3nt: TGTGCCAGCAGTTACAGTCAGTTCTACGAGCAGTACTTC; CDR3aa: CASSYSQFYEQYF; d_gene: -; abundance: -; j_gene: TRBJ2-7; v_gene: TRBV6-5
CDR3nt: TGTGCCAGCAGTCGCGGACTAGCGGCCACGACCTACGAGCAGTACTTC; CDR3aa: CASSRGLAATTYEQYF; d_gene: TRBD2; abundance: few; j_gene: TRBJ2-7; v_gene: TRBV6-5
CDR3nt: TGTGTCATCAGTGGACCGACTAGCGGGAGCTCCTACGAGCAGTACTTC; CDR3aa: CVISGPTSGSSYEQYF; d_gene: TRBD2; abundance: -; j_gene: TRBJ2-7; v_gene: TRBV10-3